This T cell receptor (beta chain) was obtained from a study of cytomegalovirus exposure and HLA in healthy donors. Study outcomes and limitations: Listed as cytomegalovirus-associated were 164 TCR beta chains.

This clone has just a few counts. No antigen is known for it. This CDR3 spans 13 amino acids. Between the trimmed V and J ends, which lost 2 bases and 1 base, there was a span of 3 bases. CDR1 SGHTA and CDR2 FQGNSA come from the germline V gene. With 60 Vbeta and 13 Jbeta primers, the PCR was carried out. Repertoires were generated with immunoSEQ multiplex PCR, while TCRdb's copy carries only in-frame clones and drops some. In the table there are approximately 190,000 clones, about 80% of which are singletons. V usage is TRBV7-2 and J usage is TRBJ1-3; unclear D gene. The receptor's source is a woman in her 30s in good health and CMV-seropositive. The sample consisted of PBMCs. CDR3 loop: CASSLTSGNTIYF. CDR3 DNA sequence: TGTGCCAGCAGCTTAACTTCTGGAAACACCATATATTTT.